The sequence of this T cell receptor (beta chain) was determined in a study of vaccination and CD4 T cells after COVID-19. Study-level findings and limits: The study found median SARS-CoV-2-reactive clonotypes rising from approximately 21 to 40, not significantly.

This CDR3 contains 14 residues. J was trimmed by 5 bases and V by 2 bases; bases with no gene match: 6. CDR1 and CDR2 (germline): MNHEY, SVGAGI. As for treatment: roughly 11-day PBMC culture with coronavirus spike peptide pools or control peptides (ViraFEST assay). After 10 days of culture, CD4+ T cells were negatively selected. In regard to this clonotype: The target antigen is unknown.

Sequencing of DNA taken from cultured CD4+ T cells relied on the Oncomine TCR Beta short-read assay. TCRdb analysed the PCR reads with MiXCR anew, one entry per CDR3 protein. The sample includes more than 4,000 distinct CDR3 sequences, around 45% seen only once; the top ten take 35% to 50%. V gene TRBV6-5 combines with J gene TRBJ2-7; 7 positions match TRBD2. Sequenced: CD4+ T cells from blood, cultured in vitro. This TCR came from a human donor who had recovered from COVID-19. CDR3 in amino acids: CASSYGRESDEQYF. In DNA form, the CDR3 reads TGTGCCAGCAGTTACGGGAGGGAATCTGACGAGCAGTACTTC.